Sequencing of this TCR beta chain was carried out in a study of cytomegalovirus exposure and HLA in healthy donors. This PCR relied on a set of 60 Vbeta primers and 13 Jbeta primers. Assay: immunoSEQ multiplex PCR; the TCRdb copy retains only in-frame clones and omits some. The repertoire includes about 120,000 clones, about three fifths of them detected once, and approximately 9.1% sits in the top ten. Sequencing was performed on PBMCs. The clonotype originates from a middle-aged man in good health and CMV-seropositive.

The CDR3 region has the DNA TGTGCCAGCAGTTCTGTAGGGACAGGAGCTCAGCCCCAGCATTTT. It encodes CASSSVGTGAQPQHF. The chain has TRBV6-5 and TRBJ1-5, with 8 bases lining up with TRBD1. Germline trimming cut 4 bases from V and 6 bases from J; bases unmatched to any gene: 8. The CDR3 sequence is 15 residues long. CDR1 and CDR2 from the germline V gene are MNHEY and SVGAGI.